This T cell receptor beta chain is from a study of blood T cell repertoires in COVID-19. The overall study: Samples representing acute and convalescent COVID-19 were sourced from the United States, Italy and Spain. The analysed material was cDNA or gDNA that came from T cells, B-cell-depleted T cells, or PBMCs.

Per the original methods: The authors estimated nucleated cell counts from reference gene primer amplification. Sequencing used immunoSEQ multiplex PCR; TCRdb keeps in-frame clones, though not all of them. That table is the source of V, J and clone size, and D and trimming were worked out from the DNA. The sample yields about 160,000 clones, 78% seen once. This CDR3 spans 13 amino acids. Trimming left V 3 bases short and J 10 bases short, with 15 bases between. The sequence derives from a woman of 80 years or more with acute or convalescent COVID-19. The genes are TRBV12-3 or TRBV12-4 and TRBJ1-1; a weak D match, TRBD1 (5 bases). The sequenced sample consisted of peripheral blood. The CDR3 DNA is TGTGCCAGCAGTTTCCTCAGGGCCGGTCGAGCTTTCTTT. Protein: CASSFLRAGRAFF.